The 6 T cell receptor beta chains reported below all come from one sample, sequenced in a study of regulatory T cells in long-lasting Graves disease. Building of the TCR beta libraries involved iRepertoire HTBI primers and Arm-PCR of CDR3 regions. Each CDR3 protein gets one entry after TCRdb re-called the multiplex PCR reads with MiXCR. This table has about 500,000 distinct CDR3 sequences, 15% to 20% appearing once. The time point is: newly diagnosed GD, antithyroid drugs for less than 3 months. Isolated PBMC RNA provided the starting material for the TCR library. These data were also reused for a study on T cells in Graves' hyperthyroidism and ophthalmopathy.

The sequencing used peripheral blood mononuclear cells (PBMCs), collected at new diagnosis, from a patient treated with antithyroid drugs. The receptors here all came from a man aged 35-49 years with Graves disease.

This clonotype was seen repeatedly, ten times or more. The rearrangement joins TRBV20-1 to TRBJ2-7; TRBD1 agrees at 9 bases. Per germline, CDR1 DFQATT and CDR2 SNEGSKA (reference sequence). The CDR3 extends over 15 amino acids. J lost 4 bases, V lost 0 bases, and 7 bases had no gene match. The CDR3, as DNA: TGCAGTGCTAGAGATCTTCGGGACAGGGTTTACGAGCAGTACTTC. Translated: CSARDLRDRVYEQYF.

This clonotype came up a few times. The rearrangement joins TRBV12-3 or TRBV12-4 to TRBJ2-5; D remains ambiguous. This CDR3 is 13 amino acids long. With 3 bases removed from V and 3 bases from J, the gap between germline ends came to 8 bases. Here the CDR3 reads CASSFPSKETQYF. In DNA form, the CDR3 reads TGTGCCAGCAGTTTCCCCAGTAAAGAGACCCAGTACTTC.

This clonotype turned up a few times. V and J are TRBV29-1 and TRBJ2-1; TRBD2 agrees at 8 bases. There are 17 residues in the CDR3. After removal of 7 bases from V and 6 bases from J, the junction contained 20 bases not matched to a gene. Germline loops: CDR1 SQVTM, CDR2 ANQGSEA. This chain's CDR3 is CSGLVGAGDHPVNEQFF. The CDR3 DNA sequence: TGCAGCGGACTAGTGGGAGCGGGAGATCATCCAGTCAATGAGCAGTTCTTC.

This clonotype was seen many times. The V call is TRBV28, the J call TRBJ2-5; weak D call: TRBD2 (7 bases). From germline, CDR1 is MDHEN and CDR2 SYDVKM. Trimming removed 6 bases from V and 1 base from J, with 24 bases in between. CDR3 length equals 18 residues. The CDR3 DNA follows: TGTGCCAGCAGCGACCTCCGCGGGGGCCTTAATATCCAAGAGACCCAGTACTTC. Translating it yields CASSDLRGGLNIQETQYF.

The gene calls are TRBV7-3 and TRBJ2-1; D ambiguous. The CDR3 spans 13 residues. Trimming pared 5 bases from V and 5 bases from J, leaving 10 bases between. CDR1 and CDR2 from the germline V gene are SGHTA and FQGTGA. The CDR3 loop reads CASSHPDDNEQFF. In DNA form, the CDR3 reads TGTGCCAGCAGCCATCCGGACGACAATGAGCAGTTCTTC.

CDR3 amino acids: CASIHRVDGSPLHF. In nucleotides, the CDR3 is TGTGCCAGTATCCACAGGGTGGACGGATCACCCCTCCACTTT. This chain connects TRBV19 to TRBJ1-6, with D possibly TRBD1 on 6 matching bases. Germline V CDR1 and CDR2: LNHDA, SQIVND (reference sequence). Trimming took 7 bases from V and 10 from J, leaving 17 bases between them. CDR3 size: 14 residues.